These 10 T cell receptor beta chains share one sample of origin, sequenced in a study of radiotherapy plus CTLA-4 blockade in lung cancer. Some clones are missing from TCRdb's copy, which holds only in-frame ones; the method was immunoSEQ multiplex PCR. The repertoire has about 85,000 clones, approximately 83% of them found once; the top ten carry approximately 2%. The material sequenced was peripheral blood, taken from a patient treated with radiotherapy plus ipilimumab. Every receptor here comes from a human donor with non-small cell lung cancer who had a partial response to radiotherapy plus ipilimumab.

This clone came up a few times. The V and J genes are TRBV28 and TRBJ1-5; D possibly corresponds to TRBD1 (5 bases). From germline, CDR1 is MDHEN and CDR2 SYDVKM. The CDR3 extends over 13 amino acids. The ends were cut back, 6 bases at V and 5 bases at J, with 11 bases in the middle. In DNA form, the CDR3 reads TGTGCCAGCAGAACCCAGGGTTATCAGCCCCAGCATTTT. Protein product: CASRTQGYQPQHF.

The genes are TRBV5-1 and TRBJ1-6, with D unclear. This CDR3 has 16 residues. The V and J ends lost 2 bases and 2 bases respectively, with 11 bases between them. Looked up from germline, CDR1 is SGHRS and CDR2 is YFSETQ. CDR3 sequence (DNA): TGCGCCAGCAGCTTTGAGAGTTTGGCCTATAATTCACCCCTCCACTTT. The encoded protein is CASSFESLAYNSPLHF.

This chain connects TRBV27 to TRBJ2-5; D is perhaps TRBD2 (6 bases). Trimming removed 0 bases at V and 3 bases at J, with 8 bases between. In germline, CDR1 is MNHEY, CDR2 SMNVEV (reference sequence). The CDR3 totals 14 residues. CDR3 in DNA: TGTGCCAGCAGTTTATCGTGGGGGGAAGAGACCCAGTACTTC. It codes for CASSLSWGEETQYF.

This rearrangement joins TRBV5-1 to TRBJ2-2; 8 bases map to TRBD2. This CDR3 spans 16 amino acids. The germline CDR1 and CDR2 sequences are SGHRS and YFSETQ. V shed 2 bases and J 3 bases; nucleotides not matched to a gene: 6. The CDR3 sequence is CASSFPGAGDTGELFF. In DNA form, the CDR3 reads TGCGCCAGCAGCTTCCCTGGAGCGGGGGACACCGGGGAGCTGTTTTTT.

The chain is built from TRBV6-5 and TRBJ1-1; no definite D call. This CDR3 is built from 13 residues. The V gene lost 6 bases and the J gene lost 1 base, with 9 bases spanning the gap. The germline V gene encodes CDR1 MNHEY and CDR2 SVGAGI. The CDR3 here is CASRPTGNTEAFF. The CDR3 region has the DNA TGTGCCAGCAGACCGACTGGGAACACTGAAGCTTTCTTT.

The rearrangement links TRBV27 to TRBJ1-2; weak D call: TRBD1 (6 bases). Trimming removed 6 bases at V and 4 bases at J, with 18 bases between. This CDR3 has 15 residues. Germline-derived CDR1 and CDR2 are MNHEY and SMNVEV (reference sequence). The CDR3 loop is CASSPPPTGRYGYTF. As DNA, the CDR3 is TGTGCCAGCAGCCCGCCCCCGACAGGCCGCTATGGCTACACCTTC.

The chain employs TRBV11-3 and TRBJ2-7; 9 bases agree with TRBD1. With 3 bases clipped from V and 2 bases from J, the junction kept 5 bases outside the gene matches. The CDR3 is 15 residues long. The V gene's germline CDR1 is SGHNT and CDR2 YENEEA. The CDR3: CASSLDRGPAYEQYF. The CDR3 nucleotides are TGTGCCAGCAGCTTGGACAGGGGCCCTGCCTACGAGCAGTACTTC.

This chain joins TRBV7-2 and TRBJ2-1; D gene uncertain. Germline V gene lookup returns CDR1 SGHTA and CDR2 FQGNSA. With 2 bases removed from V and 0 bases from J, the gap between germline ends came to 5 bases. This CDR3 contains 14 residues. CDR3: CASSLLSSYNEQFF. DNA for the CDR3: TGTGCCAGCAGCTTACTGAGCTCCTACAATGAGCAGTTCTTC.

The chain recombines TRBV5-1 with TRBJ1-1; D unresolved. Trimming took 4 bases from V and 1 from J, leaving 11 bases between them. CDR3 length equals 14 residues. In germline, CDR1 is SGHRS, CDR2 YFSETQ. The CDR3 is CASSARVTNTEAFF. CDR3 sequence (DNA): TGCGCCAGCAGCGCTCGGGTTACGAACACTGAAGCTTTCTTT. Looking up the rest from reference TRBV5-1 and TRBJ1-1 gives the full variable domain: KAGVTQTPRYLIKTRGQQVTLSCSPISGHRSVSWYQQTPGQGLQFLFEYFSETQRNKGNFPGRFSGRQFSNSRSEMNVSTLELGDSALYLCASSARVTNTEAFFGQGTRLTVV.

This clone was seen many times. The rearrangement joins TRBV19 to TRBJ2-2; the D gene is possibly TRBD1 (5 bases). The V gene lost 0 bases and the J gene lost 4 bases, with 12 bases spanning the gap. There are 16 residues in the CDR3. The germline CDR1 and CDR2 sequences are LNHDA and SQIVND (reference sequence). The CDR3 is CASSIDQAGSTGELFF. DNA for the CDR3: TGTGCCAGTAGTATAGATCAGGCAGGGTCCACCGGGGAGCTGTTTTTT. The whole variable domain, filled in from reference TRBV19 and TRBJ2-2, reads DGGITQSPKYLFRKEGQNVTLSCEQNLNHDAMYWYRQDPGQGLRLIYYSQIVNDFQKGDIAEGYSVSREKKESFPLTVTSAQKNPTAFYLCASSIDQAGSTGELFFGEGSRLTVL.